This entry describes one TCR beta chain. Its antigen is not known. This sample is part of a study of siplizumab effects on memory and regulatory T cells. Study-level findings and limits: It seemed that naive T cells were more diverse than memory cells and were major contributors to the alloresponse.

Germline V CDR1 and CDR2: SNHLY, FYNNEI. This CDR3 spans 14 amino acids. Trimming took 7 bases from V and 2 from J; bases not matched to a gene: 4. The assay was immunoSEQ multiplex PCR, and TCRdb's table has in-frame clones only and misses some. The sample includes 100,000 or so clones, about 92% of them seen just once. What was sequenced was CD4+ T cells sorted from blood. This clonotype was sampled from a human donor in good health. The V call is TRBV2, the J call TRBJ2-2; 7 nucleotides match TRBD2. CDR3 loop: CASNPSGNTGELFF. Here the CDR3 DNA reads TGTGCCAGCAACCCTAGCGGAAACACCGGGGAGCTGTTTTTT.